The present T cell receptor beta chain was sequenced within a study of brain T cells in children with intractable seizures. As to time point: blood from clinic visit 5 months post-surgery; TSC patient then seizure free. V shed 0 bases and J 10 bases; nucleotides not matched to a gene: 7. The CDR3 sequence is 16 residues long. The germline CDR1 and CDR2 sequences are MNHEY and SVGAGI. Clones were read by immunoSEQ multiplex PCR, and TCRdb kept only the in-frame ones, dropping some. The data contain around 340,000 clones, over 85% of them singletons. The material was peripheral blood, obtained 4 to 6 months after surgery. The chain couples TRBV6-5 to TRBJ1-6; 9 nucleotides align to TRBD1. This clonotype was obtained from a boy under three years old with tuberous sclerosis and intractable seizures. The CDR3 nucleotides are TGTGCCAGCAGTTACTCGGGAGGACAGGGGAGGTCACCCCTCCACTTT. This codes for CASSYSGGQGRSPLHF.